This entry describes one TCR beta chain. No antigen is known for it. PCR used 60 Vbeta primers and 13 Jbeta primers. In the study's own analysis: Later, roughly 86 million unique TCR beta chains were counted in an analysis, and approximately 10 million of them were shared. Method: immunoSEQ multiplex PCR; TCRdb's copy keeps in-frame clones and lacks some. Clone size and V and J calls were adopted from that table, with D and trimming inferred from the DNA. Here the sample spans under 200,000 clones, around 76% being singletons. The data originate from a study of cytomegalovirus exposure and HLA in healthy donors. Study results and limitations: Usually a TCR sequence was rare, but some public TCRs were found in many donors. Sequencing had likely introduced a cluster of highly shared sequence variants as an artifact.

CDR1 and CDR2 from the germline V gene are SGDLS and YYNGEE. The CDR3 is made up of 14 amino acids. V dropped 0 bases and J dropped 8 bases, with 11 bases sitting between them. This chain uses TRBV9 with TRBJ1-4, with D possibly TRBD1 on 6 matching bases. Sequencing used PBMCs. The sequence came from a man aged 25-40 years in good health and CMV-seronegative. This CDR3 is CASSVEGVGEKLFF. The CDR3 coding sequence is TGTGCCAGCAGCGTAGAGGGGGTAGGCGAAAAACTGTTTTTT.